This T cell receptor (beta chain) was captured in a study of T cells in Graves' hyperthyroidism and ophthalmopathy. This CDR3 spans 14 amino acids. J gave up 6 bases and V 8 bases, and 13 bases lay outside the gene matches. Germline assignment: CDR1 SGHVS and CDR2 FQNEAQ. This clonotype was detected ten times or more. Using RNA transcripts as the source, TCR beta CDR3 regions were amplified. During a first-round RT-PCR of the TCR CDR3, the HTBI primer set was used. TCRdb used MiXCR to reprocess the multiplex PCR reads, holding one entry per CDR3 protein. The sample has roughly 500,000 distinct CDR3 sequences; 40% to 50% are singletons.

Sample: peripheral blood or thyroid tissue (not recorded which). The TCR comes from an adult woman with Graves' disease, either hyperthyroidism or ophthalmopathy (not recorded which). The chain couples TRBV7-8 to TRBJ2-7; TRBD2 matches 7 bases. DNA of the CDR3: TGTGCCAGCGCCCTGAGCGGGACTGCCGGCGAGCAGTACTTC. Its translation: CASALSGTAGEQYF.